This T cell receptor beta chain was sequenced for a study of blood T cell repertoires in COVID-19. Study at large: Acute and convalescent COVID-19 samples came from the United States, Italy and Spain.

The assay was immunoSEQ multiplex PCR, and TCRdb's table has in-frame clones only and misses some. The table includes about 300,000 clones, about 91% detected once. This receptor was taken from a woman aged 25-40 years who had recovered from COVID-19. The sequenced sample was peripheral blood.

The CDR3 here is CASSPGQGNYGYTF. The DNA for the CDR3 is TGTGCCAGCAGCCCGGGACAGGGTAACTATGGCTACACCTTC. The V gene is TRBV13, the J gene TRBJ1-2; 9 positions agree with TRBD1. The CDR3 runs to 14 residues. CDR1 is PRHDT, CDR2 FYEKMQ, per germline (reference sequence). Trimming removed 5 bases from V and 1 base from J; junction bases left unmatched: 2.